This TCR beta chain was sequenced during a study of CXCR3-negative and CXCR3-positive naive CD8 T cells. The CDR3 sequence is 15 residues long. Germline loops: CDR1 SGDLS, CDR2 YYNGEE. Study-level points and caveats: TRBV-TRBJ usage was similar across naive CXCR3 subsets but distinct in memory cells.

The sorting of each CD8+ T cell subset was done in triplicate, at approximately 310,000 cells each. In regard to this clonotype: What it binds is unknown.

In preparing the TRB cDNA libraries, 5' RACE with UMI labels was used. After re-calling the 5' RACE reads, TCRdb lists one entry per CDR3 protein, DNA absent. Its table records under 85,000 distinct CDR3 sequences. This rearrangement joins TRBV9 to TRBJ2-7; as DNA is missing, the TRBD2 call by TCRdb cannot be tested. Material for sequencing was naive CXCR3- CD8+ T cells from blood. Described subset: CD45RO-CCR7+CD27+CD95- naive CD8+ T cells lacking CXCR3 (TNR3-). This sequence originates from a human donor in good health. Some clones in this sample may be carry-over from other donors' samples. CDR3 sequence: CASSVESGRSYEQYF. Full variable domain (outside the CDR3, taken from reference TRBV9 and TRBJ2-7): DSGVTQTPKHLITATGQRVTLRCSPRSGDLSVYWYQQSLDQGLQFLIQYYNGEERAKGNILERFSAQQFPDLHSELNLSSLELGDSALYFCASSVESGRSYEQYFGPGTRLTVT.